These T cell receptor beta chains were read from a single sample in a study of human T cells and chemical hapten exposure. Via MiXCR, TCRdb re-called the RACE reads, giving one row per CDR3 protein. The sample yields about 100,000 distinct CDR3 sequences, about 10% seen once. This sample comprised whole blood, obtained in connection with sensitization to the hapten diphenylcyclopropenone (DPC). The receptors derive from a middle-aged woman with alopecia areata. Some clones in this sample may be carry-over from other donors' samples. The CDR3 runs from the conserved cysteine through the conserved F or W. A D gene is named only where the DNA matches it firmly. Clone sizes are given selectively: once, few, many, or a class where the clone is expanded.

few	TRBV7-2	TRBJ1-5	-	CASSLEDGSGPQHF	TGTGCCAGCAGCTTAGAGGACGGATCGGGTCCCCAGCATTTT
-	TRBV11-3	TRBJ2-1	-	CASSYTRDNEQFF	TGTGCCAGCAGCTATACTAGGGACAATGAGCAGTTCTTC
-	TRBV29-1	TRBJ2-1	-	CSVEAGKSTRNEQFF	TGCAGCGTTGAGGCAGGGAAAAGCACCAGGAATGAGCAGTTCTTC
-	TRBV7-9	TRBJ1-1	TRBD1	CASSSGPGQGGAEAFF	TGTGCCAGCAGCTCGGGACCCGGACAGGGAGGCGCCGAAGCTTTCTTT
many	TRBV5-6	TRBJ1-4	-	CASSLGRSTARYNEKLFF	TGTGCCAGCAGCTTGGGCCGGAGCACGGCCCGCTATAATGAAAAACTGTTTTTT
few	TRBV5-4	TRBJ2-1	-	CASSLGPDINEQFF	TGTGCCAGCAGCTTGGGGCCGGACATCAATGAGCAGTTCTTC
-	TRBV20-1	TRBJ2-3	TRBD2	CSARSLTSGSWDTQYF	TGCAGTGCTAGATCGTTGACTAGCGGGAGTTGGGATACGCAGTATTTT
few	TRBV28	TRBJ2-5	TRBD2	CASSSPSSGRALETQYF	TGTGCCAGCAGTTCCCCTTCTAGCGGGAGGGCCTTAGAGACCCAGTACTTC
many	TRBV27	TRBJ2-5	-	CASSLSNVLKTQYF	TGTGCCAGCAGTTTATCGAACGTCTTGAAGACCCAGTACTTC
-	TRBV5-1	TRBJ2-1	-	CASSLEYSYNEQFF	TGCGCCAGCAGCTTGGAGTACTCCTACAATGAGCAGTTCTTC
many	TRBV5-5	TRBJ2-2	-	CASSLVWVNTGELFF	TGTGCCAGCAGCTTGGTCTGGGTGAACACCGGGGAGCTGTTTTTT
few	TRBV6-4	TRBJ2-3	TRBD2	CASSESGLAGVPDTQYF	TGTGCCAGCAGTGAGTCTGGACTAGCGGGAGTACCAGATACGCAGTATTTT
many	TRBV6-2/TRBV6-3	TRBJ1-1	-	CASSSILNTEAFF	TGTGCCAGCAGTTCCATCTTGAACACTGAAGCTTTCTTT
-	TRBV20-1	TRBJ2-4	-	CSARATSGPLAARQGHIQYF	TGCAGTGCTAGAGCCACGAGCGGCCCACTAGCGGCACGACAGGGGCACATTCAGTACTTC
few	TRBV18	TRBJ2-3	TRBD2	CASSDLAAVTDTQYF	TGTGCCAGCTCAGATCTAGCGGCGGTCACAGATACGCAGTATTTT
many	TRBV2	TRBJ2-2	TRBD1	CASRGTGNTGELFF	TGTGCCAGCAGAGGGACAGGGAACACCGGGGAGCTGTTTTTT
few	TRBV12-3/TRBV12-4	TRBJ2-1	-	CASNPLLGSYNEQFF	TGTGCCAGCAACCCCCTACTGGGCTCCTACAATGAGCAGTTCTTC